Shown below are 9 T cell receptor beta chains from a single sample sequenced in a study of beta chain features in type 1 diabetes. Study-level findings and limits: Among patients with Type 1 diabetes, TCRB CDR3s were moderately but significantly shorter in every one of the four CD4+ subsets.

No antigens are known for them. The sequenced template was cDNA made from the entire isolated RNA. Assay used: immunoSEQ multiplex PCR; TCRdb lists only in-frame clones, some missing. The sample yields a few hundred thousand clones, approximately 13% seen once. The sample consisted of naive CD4+ T cells from blood. The source is a woman aged 18-29 years with type 1 diabetes.

The chain employs TRBV7-9 and TRBJ1-2, with D maybe TRBD1 (5 bases). Between the trimmed V and J ends, which lost 4 bases and 3 bases, there was a span of 12 bases. Germline CDR1 reads SEHNR; CDR2 reads FQNEAQ (reference sequence). The CDR3 has 14 residues. In DNA form, the CDR3 reads TGTGCCAGCAGCTCAGGGAACCGGGACTATGGCTACACCTTC. It yields the protein CASSSGNRDYGYTF. The full variable domain, its missing parts supplied by reference TRBV7-9 and TRBJ1-2, is DTGVSQNPRHKITKRGQNVTFRCDPISEHNRLYWYRQTLGQGPEFLTYFQNEAQLEKSRLLSDRFSAERPKGSFSTLEIQRTEQGDSAMYLCASSSGNRDYGYTFGSGTRLTVV.

The V and J genes are TRBV4-3 and TRBJ1-2; 8 bases map to TRBD1. CDR1 is LGHNA and CDR2 is YSLEER in the germline V gene. Trimming cost V 2 bases and J 2 bases; bases outside gene matches: 4. CDR3 length: 15 residues. As DNA, the CDR3 is TGCGCCAGCAGCCAAAGGACAGGGTTGAACTATGGCTACACCTTC. Translated: CASSQRTGLNYGYTF.

The rearrangement joins TRBV30 to TRBJ1-5; D gene ambiguous. Deletions cut 0 bases from V and 2 bases from J, with 14 bases between. The CDR3 consists of 16 residues. Per germline, CDR1 GTSNPN and CDR2 SVGIG (reference sequence). The DNA for the CDR3 is TGTGCCTGGAGTGTATCGGGTCCGTCGGGCAATCAGCCCCAGCATTTT. Encoded protein: CAWSVSGPSGNQPQHF.

Notes on this clone: Other DNA sequences in this specimen translate into the identical CDR3. The chain combines TRBV30 with TRBJ1-1; no clear D. Trimming took off 0 bases at V and 8 bases at J, with 10 bases between the two ends. CDR1 and CDR2 (germline): GTSNPN, SVGIG (reference sequence). The CDR3 has 12 residues. The CDR3 bases are TGTGCCTGGAGTGTAGGAGGCATAGAAGCTTTCTTT. This gives the protein CAWSVGGIEAFF.

This chain uses TRBV2 with TRBJ2-5, with D perhaps TRBD1 (5 bases). The CDR3 has 14 amino acids. Per germline, CDR1 SNHLY and CDR2 FYNNEI. The ends were cut back, 1 base at V and 1 base at J, with 7 bases in the middle. The CDR3 region has the DNA TGTGCCAGCAGTGAAGGTACAGGCCAAGAGACCCAGTACTTC. Encoded protein: CASSEGTGQETQYF.

CDR3 in amino acids: CAWQGDTEAFF. CDR3 in DNA: TGTGCCTGGCAGGGGGATACTGAAGCTTTCTTT. This sequence joins TRBV30 and TRBJ1-1, with 7 positions matching TRBD1. Per the germline V gene, CDR1 is GTSNPN and CDR2 is SVGIG (reference sequence). V dropped 5 bases and J dropped 5; count of bases not matched to a gene: 2. The CDR3 has 11 amino acids.

V gene TRBV29-1 combines with J gene TRBJ2-3, with 11 bases that match TRBD2. Trimming took 6 bases from V and 4 from J; bases not matched to a gene: 9. Germline V lookup: CDR1 SQVTM, CDR2 ANQGSEA. The CDR3 consists of 15 residues. This CDR3 reads CSVGGTSGYSDTQYF. In DNA, the CDR3 is TGCAGCGTCGGAGGGACTAGCGGATACTCAGATACGCAGTATTTT.

The chain carries TRBV18 and TRBJ2-3; 8 nucleotides agree with TRBD2. Germline CDR1 reads KGHSH; CDR2 reads LQKENI. The CDR3 has 13 amino acids. The V segment lost 4 bases and the J segment 5 bases; nucleotides outside the gene matches: 2. For the CDR3, the DNA is TGTGCCAGCTCACGAACTAGCGGAGATACGCAGTATTTT. Translated: CASSRTSGDTQYF.

This clone was counted between two and nine times. The chain combines TRBV6-6 with TRBJ2-7; TRBD2 aligns across 7 bases. Germline V lookup: CDR1 MNHNY, CDR2 SVGAGI (reference sequence). The CDR3 totals 12 residues. V lost 6 bases, J lost 6 bases, and 5 bases stayed unmatched. Here the CDR3 reads CASSMTSLEQYF. The CDR3 DNA reads TGTGCCAGCAGCATGACTAGCCTCGAGCAGTACTTC.